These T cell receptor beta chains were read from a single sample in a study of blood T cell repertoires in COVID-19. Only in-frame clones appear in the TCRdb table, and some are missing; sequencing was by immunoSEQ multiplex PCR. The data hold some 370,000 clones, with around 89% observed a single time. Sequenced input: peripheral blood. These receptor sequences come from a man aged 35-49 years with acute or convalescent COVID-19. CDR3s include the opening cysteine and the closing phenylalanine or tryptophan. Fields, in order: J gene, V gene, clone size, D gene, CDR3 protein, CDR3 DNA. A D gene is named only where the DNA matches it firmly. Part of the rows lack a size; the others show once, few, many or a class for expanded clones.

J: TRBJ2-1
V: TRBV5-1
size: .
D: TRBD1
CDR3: CASSFGDRAHNEQFF
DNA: TGCGCCAGCAGCTTCGGGGACAGGGCCCACAATGAGCAGTTCTTC

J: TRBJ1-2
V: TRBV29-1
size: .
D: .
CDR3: CSVPLAYRGYTF
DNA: TGCAGCGTCCCCCTAGCGTACCGCGGCTACACCTTC

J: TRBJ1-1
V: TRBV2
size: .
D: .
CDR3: CASGQRMNTEAFF
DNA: TGTGCCAGTGGTCAGCGCATGAACACTGAAGCTTTCTTT

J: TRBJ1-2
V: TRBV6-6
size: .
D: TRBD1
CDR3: CASSYAPAGGAYGYTF
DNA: TGTGCCAGCAGTTATGCCCCAGCAGGGGGTGCCTATGGCTACACCTTC

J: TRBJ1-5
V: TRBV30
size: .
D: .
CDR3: CAWSVQFNQPQHF
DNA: TGTGCCTGGAGTGTACAGTTCAATCAGCCCCAGCATTTT

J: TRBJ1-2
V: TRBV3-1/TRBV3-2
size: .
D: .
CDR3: CASSPLRESGGYTF
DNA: TGTGCCAGCAGCCCCTTACGGGAATCGGGTGGCTACACCTTC

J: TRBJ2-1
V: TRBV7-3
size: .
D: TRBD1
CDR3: CASSSAGTGNEQFF
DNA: TGTGCCAGCAGCTCTGCCGGGACAGGGAATGAGCAGTTCTTC

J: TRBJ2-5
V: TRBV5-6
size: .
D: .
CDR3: CASSLGSGRAKTQYF
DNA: TGTGCCAGCAGCTTGGGTAGTGGCAGGGCAAAGACCCAGTACTTC

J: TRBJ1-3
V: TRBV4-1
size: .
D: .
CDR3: CASSLGPRVSSGNTIYF
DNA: TGCGCCAGCAGCCTCGGACCGAGGGTCTCATCTGGAAACACCATATATTTT

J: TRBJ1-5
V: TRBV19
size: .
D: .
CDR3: CASSISWGLNQPQHF
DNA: TGTGCCAGTAGTATCAGCTGGGGACTCAATCAGCCCCAGCATTTT

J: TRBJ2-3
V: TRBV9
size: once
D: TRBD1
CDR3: CASSVALARTGSGDTQYF
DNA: TGTGCCAGCAGCGTAGCTCTGGCCAGGACAGGGTCGGGAGATACGCAGTATTTT

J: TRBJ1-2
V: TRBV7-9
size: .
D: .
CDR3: CASSQRQVGYTF
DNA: TGTGCCAGCAGCCAGAGACAGGTTGGCTACACCTTC

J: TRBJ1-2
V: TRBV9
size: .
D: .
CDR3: CASSPQTGYGYTF
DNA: TGTGCCAGCAGCCCGCAAACGGGCTATGGCTACACCTTC

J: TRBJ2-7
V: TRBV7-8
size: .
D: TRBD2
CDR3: CASSLVAGGRSYEQYF
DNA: TGTGCCAGCAGCTTAGTAGCGGGAGGACGTTCCTACGAGCAGTACTTC

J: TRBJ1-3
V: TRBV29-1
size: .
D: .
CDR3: CSVEGVSSGNTIYF
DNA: TGCAGCGTTGAAGGAGTAAGCTCTGGAAACACCATATATTTT

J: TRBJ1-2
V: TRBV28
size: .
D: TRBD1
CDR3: CASSRTQGGGYTF
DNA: TGTGCCAGCAGTCGTACGCAGGGGGGAGGCTACACCTTC

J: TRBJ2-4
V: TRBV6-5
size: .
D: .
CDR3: CASSYSKLGGPRYF
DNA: TGTGCCAGCAGTTACTCGAAGTTGGGGGGGCCGCGGTACTTC

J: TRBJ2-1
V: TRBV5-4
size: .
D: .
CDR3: CASSLDAGEQFF
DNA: TGTGCCAGCAGCTTGGATGCCGGTGAGCAGTTCTTC

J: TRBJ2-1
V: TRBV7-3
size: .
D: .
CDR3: CASSRDSYNEQFF
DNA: TGTGCCAGCAGCCGCGACAGCTACAATGAGCAGTTCTTC

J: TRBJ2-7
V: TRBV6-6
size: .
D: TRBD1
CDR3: CASKGTGGYEQYF
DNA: TGTGCCAGCAAGGGGACAGGGGGCTACGAGCAGTACTTC